The present T cell receptor beta chain was sequenced within a study of human T cells and chemical hapten exposure. The wider study: 2% DPC applied to a 2 cm by 2 cm arm area sensitized donors. Findings and limits, study-wide: Patch test score was positively correlated with the counts of TCRs that had expanded at PT1.

CDR1 and CDR2 (germline): LGHNA, YSLEER. This CDR3 contains 15 residues. Trimming took 2 bases from V and 4 from J, leaving 14 bases between them. Of note for this clonotype: Its antigen is still unknown.

TCRdb reprocessed the RACE reads via MiXCR and lists one record per CDR3 protein. This sample yields 250,000 or so distinct CDR3 sequences, of which 8.6% are seen a single time; 2% to 3% belongs to the top ten. Time point defined: pre-sensitization, week 0. The treatment here: therapeutic diphenylcyclopropenone sensitization with weekly scalp DPC. Before extraction, the whole blood was not fractionated, and total RNA was taken from it. This TCR was recovered from a woman aged 40 to 55 with alopecia areata. Some clones in this sample may be carry-over from other donors' samples. This rearrangement joins TRBV4-3 to TRBJ1-1; D ambiguous. Sequences were derived from whole blood, sampled in connection with sensitization to the hapten diphenylcyclopropenone (DPC). CDR3 protein: CASSQHRGSGTEAFF. The DNA for the CDR3 is TGCGCCAGCAGCCAACATCGGGGATCTGGCACTGAAGCTTTCTTT.